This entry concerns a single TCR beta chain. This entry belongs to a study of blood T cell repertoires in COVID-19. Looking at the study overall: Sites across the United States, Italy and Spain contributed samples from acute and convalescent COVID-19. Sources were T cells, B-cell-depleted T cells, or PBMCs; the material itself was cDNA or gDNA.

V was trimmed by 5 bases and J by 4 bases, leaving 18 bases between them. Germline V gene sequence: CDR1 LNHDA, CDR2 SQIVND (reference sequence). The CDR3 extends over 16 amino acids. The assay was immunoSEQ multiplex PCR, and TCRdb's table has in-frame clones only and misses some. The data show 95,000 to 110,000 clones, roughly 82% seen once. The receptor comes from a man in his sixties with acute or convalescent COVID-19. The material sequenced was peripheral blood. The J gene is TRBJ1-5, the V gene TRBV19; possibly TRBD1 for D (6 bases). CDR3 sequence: CASSHLYTGINQPQHF. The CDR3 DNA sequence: TGTGCCAGTAGTCACCTCTATACAGGGATAAATCAGCCCCAGCATTTT. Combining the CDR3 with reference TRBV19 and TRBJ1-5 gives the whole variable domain DGGITQSPKYLFRKEGQNVTLSCEQNLNHDAMYWYRQDPGQGLRLIYYSQIVNDFQKGDIAEGYSVSREKKESFPLTVTSAQKNPTAFYLCASSHLYTGINQPQHFGDGTRLSIL.